This T cell receptor (beta chain) was captured in a study of OX40 agonist ivuxolimab in advanced cancers. Notes on the research overall: Ivuxolimab was a fully human IgG2 agonistic monoclonal antibody targeting the costimulatory receptor OX40 (CD134). Of the roughly 54 patients in dose escalation, 19 had hepatocellular carcinoma, some 15 had melanoma, 9 had renal cell carcinoma and 9 had head and neck cancer. Intravenous ivuxolimab was administered to patients every 2 weeks at six dose levels: 0.01, 0.1, 0.3, 1.5, 3 and 10 mg/kg. Patients were allowed to have had prior anti-PD-1, anti-PD-L1 or anti-CTLA-4 therapy, and 30% to 50% of the dose-escalation patients had previously received checkpoint inhibitors. Partial responses were achieved by three dose-escalation patients, of whom one had hepatocellular carcinoma and two had cutaneous melanoma. The point of sequencing TCRbeta in the periphery was to test whether ivuxolimab changed TCR sequence diversity and drove clonal T-cell expansion. In the dose-escalation cohort, 82.7% of patients were male, and the mean age was roughly 60 years with a range of about 20 to 80. The paper describes the monotherapy dose-escalation part (N of about 57 patients) of the phase I trial of ivuxolimab. The paper as a whole reports these results and caveats: Low levels of normalized T-cell clonal expansion were also seen in some patients who did not respond. In the 0.1-3.0 mg/kg groups, partial responders had among the lowest normalized peripheral clonal expansion, particularly in CD8+ T cells. Antigen specificity was not determined for the clonally expanded peripheral T cells. At doses from 0.1 to 3.0 mg/kg, clonal expansion was seen in both CD4+ and CD8+ blood T cells between baseline and week 6. On average, CD8+ T cells showed more expanded clones than CD4+ T cells after ivuxolimab.

This clone was picked up one time. The antigen it recognizes is unknown. Per-base qualities were not stored, and no clone one base away is much larger. The trial excluded patients who had a history of autoimmune disease or were on systemic immunosuppression. In every dose cohort, peripheral blood was drawn for TCR sequencing at baseline, cycle 4 day 1, and cycle 7 day 1. Samples were obtained from an open-label, multicenter, first-in-human phase I dose-escalation trial of ivuxolimab. Adults with locally advanced or metastatic head and neck squamous cell, hepatocellular, melanoma or renal cell carcinoma were enrolled in the trial. Before TCR sequencing, CD4+ and CD8+ T cells were separately sorted from peripheral blood. V gives up 6 bases and J gives up 1 base, and the segment between their germline ends measures 6 bases. The CDR1 and CDR2 encoded by the germline V gene (reference sequence) are DFQATT and SNEGSKA. The CDR3 spans 11 residues, from the cysteine through the phenylalanine. This entry keeps only the CDR3 DNA: 33 bases, framed from base 1.

To sequence the TCRbeta CDR3 region, genomic DNA was isolated from the sorted cells. The immunoSEQ Assay was used to sequence the TCRbeta CDR3 regions. Here the immuneACCESS table is served through TCRdb, limited to in-frame sequences with V and J called. Missing clones are a known gap in these copies; in checked studies unresolved V genes cover under half, and the rest lacks a known reason. Recorded for this sample are 75,000 to 100,000 clones; roughly 90% of them occurred a single time. The ten largest clonotypes hold 0.25% to 0.35% of the sample. The material was CD4+ or CD8+ T cells sorted from blood, obtained in a trial of the OX40 agonist ivuxolimab. The clonotype was recovered from an adult with an advanced solid tumor such as melanoma, head and neck, liver or kidney cancer. The V and J segments used are TRBV20-1 and TRBJ1-1; no D gene call is confident. DNA sequence: TGCAGTGCCCTTAAGAACACTGAAGCTTTCTTT. It codes for CSALKNTEAFF.